The text below deals with one T cell receptor (beta chain). The CDR3 has 16 residues. Trimming removed 6 bases at V and 0 bases at J, with 18 bases between. Germline V CDR1 and CDR2: ENHRY, SYGVKD. Using a J-beta primer mix together with a sample-barcoded 5' primer, a second PCR was run for roughly 7 to 11 cycles. A template-switch adaptor containing 12 random nucleotides labeled each cDNA molecule. Via MiXCR, TCRdb re-called the 5' RACE reads, giving one row per CDR3 protein. The sample holds 1.5 million to 2 million distinct CDR3 sequences; 34% are singletons and the top ten take about 11%. This sample was taken from a study of blood T cells in healthy people across ages.

The receptor comes from a woman aged 25 to 45 in good health. The chain recombines TRBV10-3 with TRBJ2-7; TRBD2 might be the D (5 bases). Sequencing was carried out using blood. This CDR3 is CAIRTTWAEGSYEQYF. CDR3 sequence (DNA): TGTGCCATCAGGACGACATGGGCAGAGGGCTCCTACGAGCAGTACTTC.